Listed here is a single T cell receptor (beta chain). What it binds is unknown. The data derive from a study of early T cells in non-severe SARS-CoV-2 infection. Study summary: Unsorted whole blood bulk RNA was sequenced, with unpaired chains.

Points from the study as a whole: Anti-spike CD8 responses were favored by VDJdb matching, which missed private and CD4 specificities.

Attached unique molecular identifiers marked individual cDNA molecules. TCRdb ran MiXCR on the 5' RACE reads and lists one entry per CDR3 protein. The sample shows tens of thousands of distinct CDR3 sequences, about 5.7% of them seen only once. Germline-derived CDR1 and CDR2 are LNHDA and SQIVND (reference sequence). This CDR3 has 15 residues. Trimming removed 5 bases at V and 1 base at J, with 12 bases between. Input material: whole blood. The chain uses TRBV19 and TRBJ2-1, with D unresolved. This clonotype was obtained from an adult who was a healthcare worker with PCR-confirmed SARS-CoV-2 infection or an uninfected control (not recorded which). CDR3: CASSDQLRSYNEQFF. The CDR3 DNA follows: TGTGCCAGTAGTGATCAGCTCCGGTCCTACAATGAGCAGTTCTTC. Full variable domain (remainder filled in from reference TRBV19 and TRBJ2-1): DGGITQSPKYLFRKEGQNVTLSCEQNLNHDAMYWYRQDPGQGLRLIYYSQIVNDFQKGDIAEGYSVSREKKESFPLTVTSAQKNPTAFYLCASSDQLRSYNEQFFGPGTRLTVL.